The entry below describes one TCR beta chain. These data originate in a study of blood T cell repertoires in COVID-19. Study-wide background: Samples came from the United States, Italy and Spain, spanning acute and convalescent COVID-19. PBMCs, B-cell-depleted T cells, or T cells provided the cDNA or gDNA that made up the material.

Original handling: Researchers report that nucleated cell counts were estimated from reference gene primer amplification. Data came from immunoSEQ multiplex PCR; TCRdb stores just in-frame clones and leaves some out. Clone size and the V and J calls come from that table; the DNA yielded D and trimming. The data contain about 62,000 clones, about 88% of them singletons. Germline V gene lookup returns CDR1 SGHAT and CDR2 FQNNGV. Trimming removed 4 bases from V and 3 bases from J; junction bases left unmatched: 5. The CDR3 extends over 14 amino acids. Material: peripheral blood. V usage is TRBV11-2 and J usage is TRBJ1-2; 7 bases map to TRBD1. This receptor was obtained from a man in his 70s with acute or convalescent COVID-19. The CDR3 nucleotides are TGTGCCAGCAGCTCCTACACAGGGGACTATGGCTACACCTTC. Translating gives CASSSYTGDYGYTF.